These T cell receptor beta chains were read from a single sample in a study of blood T cell repertoires in COVID-19. Clones were read by immunoSEQ multiplex PCR, and TCRdb kept only the in-frame ones, dropping some. The table shows tens of thousands of clones, with about 88% occurring only once. Sequenced input: peripheral blood. Every receptor here comes from a man in his fifties in a cohort sampled during active COVID-19. The conserved cysteine and the conserved F or W are not part of the CDR3 here.

j_call v_call cdr3_aa
TRBJ1-2 TRBV24-1 VTDRGQTGYT
TRBJ1-3 TRBV4-1 ASSQGLRGNTIY
TRBJ1-2 TRBV19 ASSVDRTSNYGYT
TRBJ1-2 TRBV6-2/TRBV6-3 ASSYSSGGGYT
TRBJ1-2 TRBV30 AWSVRWTGTPIHYGYT
TRBJ2-1 TRBV4-1 ASSQGLAEQF
TRBJ1-1 TRBV27 ASQQGGAGTEAF
TRBJ2-2 TRBV5-1 ASSRDRGLAGELF
TRBJ2-5 TRBV7-9 ASSSGGIPTETQY
TRBJ1-1 TRBV2 ASSVGDRETIWTTEAF
TRBJ2-3 TRBV5-1 ASSQLAGEEDTQY
TRBJ2-6 TRBV12-5 ASGLTAGSGANVLT
TRBJ2-3 TRBV27 ASSLLSSDTQY
TRBJ2-2 TRBV2 ASKETTTGELF
TRBJ2-7 TRBV24-1 ATSDGAGAGEQY
TRBJ1-2 TRBV6-5 ASSYRRSGNYGYT
TRBJ2-3 TRBV10-3 AISESTGGLASTDTQY
TRBJ2-3 TRBV19 ASSIAGVFTDTQY
TRBJ2-1 TRBV10-2 ASSSYATNEQF
TRBJ2-7 TRBV9 ASSVASGLSGSYEQY
TRBJ2-7 TRBV6-5 AIARDRLSEQY
TRBJ1-2 TRBV12-3/TRBV12-4 ASSAGQGYGYT
TRBJ2-1 TRBV9 ASSVDGREHNEQF